This T cell receptor (beta chain) derives from a study of cytotoxic CD8 clonotypes in ibrutinib-treated CLL. This table comes from immunoSEQ multiplex PCR, and its TCRdb copy is limited to in-frame clones, with some not included. The sample shows fewer than 100,000 clones, 70% to 80% of them seen only once. The CDR3 extends over 14 amino acids. Germline values: CDR1 SNHLY, CDR2 FYNNEI. The germline V and J ends were trimmed by 7 bases and 1 base, with 13 bases remaining between them. V and J are TRBV2 and TRBJ2-5; D uncertain. This receptor was obtained from a human donor with chronic lymphocytic leukemia. The sequences come from PBMCs, collected after 12 months of ibrutinib treatment. The CDR3 spells CASIVGRAQETQYF. The DNA of the CDR3 is TGTGCCAGCATCGTGGGTCGGGCCCAAGAGACCCAGTACTTC.